This TCR beta chain was sequenced in a study of blood T cell repertoires in COVID-19. About the study: T cells, B-cell-depleted T cells, or PBMCs provided the cDNA or gDNA that served as material.

Assay: immunoSEQ multiplex PCR; the TCRdb copy retains only in-frame clones and omits some. The sample yields 95,000 to 100,000 clones, roughly nine tenths seen once. The CDR3 has 14 residues. The V gene lost 1 base and the J gene lost 2 bases, with 7 bases spanning the gap. Per germline, CDR1 SGHRS and CDR2 YFSETQ. This chain uses TRBV5-1 with TRBJ2-1; tentative D call: TRBD1 (5 bases). The sequence was obtained from a man in his fifties with acute or convalescent COVID-19. The material sequenced was peripheral blood. CDR3 coding DNA: TGCGCCAGCAGCTTGAGACAGACCTACAATGAGCAGTTCTTC. Its protein product is CASSLRQTYNEQFF.